These 17 T cell receptor beta chains were sequenced from one sample in a study of siplizumab effects on memory and regulatory T cells. Assay used: immunoSEQ multiplex PCR; TCRdb lists only in-frame clones, some missing. Among more than 60,000 clones listed, 90% to 95% were seen once. Sequencing used CD8+ T cells sorted from blood. The receptors derive from a human donor in good health.

The chain couples TRBV27 to TRBJ2-2, with D tentatively TRBD1 or TRBD2 (5 bases each). This CDR3 contains 15 residues. Germline V gives CDR1 MNHEY, CDR2 SMNVEV (reference sequence). With 6 bases removed from V and 4 bases from J, the gap between germline ends came to 15 bases. This chain's CDR3 is CASSPSAGSTGELFF. The CDR3 DNA is TGTGCCAGCAGCCCATCGGCAGGGAGCACCGGGGAGCTGTTTTTT.

The chain combines TRBV7-2 with TRBJ2-2; no definite D call. V was shortened by 1 base and J by 7 bases, with 4 bases between the two germline ends. The V gene's germline CDR1 is SGHTA and CDR2 FQGNSA. The CDR3 totals 12 residues. The CDR3 DNA is TGTGCCAGCAGCTTAGGGAACGGGGAGCTGTTTTTT. This gives the protein CASSLGNGELFF.

This chain's CDR3 is CASSSTSGGGPGTDTQYF. The CDR3 DNA is TGTGCCAGCAGCTCGACTAGCGGGGGAGGCCCCGGCACAGATACGCAGTATTTT. This chain joins TRBV11-2 and TRBJ2-3; 12 bases match TRBD2. This CDR3 region has 18 residues. V shed 4 bases and J 1 base; nucleotides not matched to a gene: 9. The V gene's germline CDR1 is SGHAT and CDR2 FQNNGV.

This rearrangement joins TRBV13 to TRBJ1-5; D possibly corresponds to TRBD1 (5 bases). Germline V gene sequence: CDR1 PRHDT, CDR2 FYEKMQ (reference sequence). With 6 bases removed from V and 2 bases from J, the gap between germline ends came to 29 bases. The CDR3 runs to 20 residues. In DNA, the CDR3 is TGTGCCAGCAGTCGGAGGTCGGGGGATCCTCTATTATTAGGCAATCAGCCCCAGCATTTT. It translates to CASSRRSGDPLLLGNQPQHF.

J is TRBJ2-7 and V is TRBV5-5; 7 positions match TRBD1. Per the germline V gene, CDR1 is SGHKS and CDR2 is YYEKEE (reference sequence). The CDR3 sequence is 14 residues long. V lost 3 bases, J lost 2 bases, and 5 bases stayed unmatched. The CDR3 sequence: CASSSFTGAYEQYF. The DNA of the CDR3 is TGTGCCAGCAGCTCTTTTACAGGGGCCTACGAGCAGTACTTC.

The chain couples TRBV6-6 to TRBJ2-7, with TRBD1 as a possible D gene (6 bases). Germline loops: CDR1 MNHNY, CDR2 SVGAGI (reference sequence). This CDR3 contains 12 residues. The germline V and J ends were trimmed by 6 bases and 11 bases, with 17 bases remaining between them. This CDR3 is CASRSGQPTEYF. For the CDR3, the DNA is TGTGCCAGCAGGTCCGGACAGCCCACGGAGTACTTC.

The chain couples TRBV5-4 to TRBJ2-3; D uncertain. This CDR3 has 15 amino acids. Germline assignment: CDR1 SGHNT and CDR2 YYREEE (reference sequence). Deletions cut 0 bases from V and 1 base from J, with 9 bases between. The CDR3 here is CASSLEKGGTDTQYF. Here the CDR3 DNA reads TGTGCCAGCAGCTTGGAGAAGGGCGGCACAGATACGCAGTATTTT.

CDR3 amino acids: CATSRDRGIMSGYTF. In DNA, the CDR3 is TGTGCCACCAGCAGAGATCGAGGGATAATGAGCGGCTACACCTTC. The chain carries TRBV15 and TRBJ1-2; no clear D. V lost 0 bases and J 8 bases, leaving 16 bases between the germline ends. This CDR3 has 15 residues. Germline CDR1 and CDR2: LNHNV and YYDKDF (reference sequence).

The rearrangement joins TRBV12-5 to TRBJ2-3; 7 positions agree with TRBD2. The CDR3 is 18 residues long. CDR1 and CDR2 (germline): LGHNT, FRNRAP. With V trimmed by 0 bases and J by 1 base, 10 bases remained unmatched. For the CDR3, the DNA is TGTGCTAGTGGTTTGGTACTGATGGCTACTAGCGGCACAGATACGCAGTATTTT. Translated, it gives CASGLVLMATSGTDTQYF. The full variable domain, its missing parts supplied by reference TRBV12-5 and TRBJ2-3, is DARVTQTPRHKVTEMGQEVTMRCQPILGHNTVFWYRQTMMQGLELLAYFRNRAPLDDSGMPKDRFSAEMPDATLATLKIQPSEPRDSAVYFCASGLVLMATSGTDTQYFGPGTRLTVL.

This clone was detected only once. This chain uses TRBV7-9 with TRBJ2-5, with 9 bases identical to TRBD2. This CDR3 has 18 amino acids. CDR1 is SEHNR and CDR2 is FQNEAQ in the germline V gene (reference sequence). After removal of 4 bases from V and 3 bases from J, the junction contained 15 bases not matched to a gene. Written as DNA, the CDR3 is TGTGCCAGCAGCTCGACGATGGTAGCGGGGGATACCAAAGAGACCCAGTACTTC. The encoded protein is CASSSTMVAGDTKETQYF.

The chain joins TRBV10-2 to TRBJ2-7; the D gene could be TRBD1 or TRBD2 (5 bases each). V dropped 6 bases and J dropped 3 bases, with 18 bases sitting between them. Germline CDR1 reads WSHSY; CDR2 reads SAAADI. The CDR3 consists of 15 residues. The CDR3 DNA reads TGCGCCAGCAGCGACCCGACCGGGACCTACTACGAGCAGTACTTC. It specifies CASSDPTGTYYEQYF.

The rearrangement uses TRBV4-1 and TRBJ1-1; a weak D match, TRBD1 (6 bases). V was clipped by 0 bases and J by 5 bases, with 13 bases between them. CDR3 length: 15 residues. Germline V gene sequence: CDR1 MGHRA, CDR2 YSYEKL. The CDR3 here is CASSQEPGARTEAFF. DNA of the CDR3: TGCGCCAGCAGCCAAGAACCGGGGGCGCGTACTGAAGCTTTCTTT.

The V and J genes are TRBV4-1 and TRBJ2-1; 8 bases agree with TRBD1. CDR1 is MGHRA, CDR2 YSYEKL, per germline. This CDR3 region has 13 residues. Trimming took 4 bases from V and 8 from J; bases not matched to a gene: 4. CDR3 DNA: TGCGCCAGCAGCCCCCCAGGGGGCGATGAGCAGTTCTTC. Protein: CASSPPGGDEQFF.

The CDR3 DNA sequence: TGCGCCAGCAGTGTAGAGGGGGATAATTCACCCCTCCACTTT. Translation: CASSVEGDNSPLHF. The chain employs TRBV10-2 and TRBJ1-6; D might be TRBD1 (6 bases). Germline-derived CDR1 and CDR2 are WSHSY and SAAADI. This CDR3 has 14 residues. V lost 4 bases, J lost 5 bases, and 9 bases lay in between.

The chain has TRBV9 and TRBJ2-1; 10 bases are shared with TRBD2. Germline V gene data show CDR1 as SGDLS and CDR2 as YYNGEE. V was pared by 3 bases and J by 5 bases, with 5 bases of the junction left unmatched. The CDR3 contains 15 residues. CDR3: CASSDSAGGHNEQFF. The DNA for the CDR3 is TGTGCCAGCAGCGACTCAGCGGGGGGGCACAATGAGCAGTTCTTC.

V and J are TRBV23-1 and TRBJ2-5, with TRBD1 as a possible D gene (5 bases). TRBV23-1 counts as an open reading frame of uncertain function. The CDR3 is 14 amino acids. V was pared by 6 bases and J by 4 bases, with 15 bases between. The CDR3 reads CASRMGGARETQYF. The CDR3, as DNA: TGCGCCAGCAGGATGGGTGGGGCACGAGAGACCCAGTACTTC.

The chain uses TRBV5-4 and TRBJ2-3, with TRBD2 matching over 9 bases. With 0 bases clipped from V and 4 bases from J, the junction kept 9 bases outside the gene matches. In germline, CDR1 is SGHNT, CDR2 YYREEE (reference sequence). The CDR3 has 17 amino acids. The CDR3 DNA follows: TGTGCCAGCAGCTTGGGTTCGCGGGGGGGCCCTTCAGATACGCAGTATTTT. Its protein is CASSLGSRGGPSDTQYF.